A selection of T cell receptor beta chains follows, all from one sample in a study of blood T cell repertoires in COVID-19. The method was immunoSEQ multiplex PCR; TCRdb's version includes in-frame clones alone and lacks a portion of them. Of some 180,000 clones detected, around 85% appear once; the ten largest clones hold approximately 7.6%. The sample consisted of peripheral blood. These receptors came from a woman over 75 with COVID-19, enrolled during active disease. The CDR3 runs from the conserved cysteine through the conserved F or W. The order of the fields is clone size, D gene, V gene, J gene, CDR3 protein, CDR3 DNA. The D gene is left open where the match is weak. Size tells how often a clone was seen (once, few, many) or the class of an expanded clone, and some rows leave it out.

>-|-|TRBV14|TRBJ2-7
CASSQGSGSYEQYF
TGTGCCAGCAGCCAAGGGTCCGGGAGTTACGAGCAGTACTTC
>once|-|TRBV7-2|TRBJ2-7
CASSSQAYEQYF
TGTGCCAGCAGCTCACAGGCCTACGAGCAGTACTTC
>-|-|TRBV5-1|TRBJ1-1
CASSPDGGWAEAFF
TGCGCCAGCAGCCCGGACGGAGGGTGGGCTGAAGCTTTCTTT
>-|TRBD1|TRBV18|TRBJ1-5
CASSSTGRDQPQHF
TGTGCCAGCTCATCGACAGGGCGGGACCAGCCCCAGCATTTT
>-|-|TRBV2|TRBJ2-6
CASSRDGSGANVLTF
TGTGCCAGCAGCCGCGACGGGTCCGGGGCCAACGTCCTGACTTTC
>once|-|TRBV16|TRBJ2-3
CASSPSSPDTQYF
TGTGCCAGCAGCCCATCTAGCCCAGATACGCAGTATTTT
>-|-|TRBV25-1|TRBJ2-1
CASSDVRRDSEQFF
TGTGCCAGCAGTGATGTCCGGAGGGACAGTGAGCAGTTCTTC
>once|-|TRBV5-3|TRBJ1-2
CARSPTGGDGDPYGYTF
TGTGCCAGAAGCCCGACGGGAGGAGACGGGGACCCCTATGGCTACACCTTC
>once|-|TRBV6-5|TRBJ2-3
CASGAPGTNTQYF
TGTGCCAGCGGGGCACCCGGCACAAATACGCAGTATTTT
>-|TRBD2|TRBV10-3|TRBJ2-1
CAISGGTSGRFQSSSYNEQFF
TGTGCCATCAGTGGGGGGACTAGCGGGAGATTTCAAAGTTCCTCCTACAATGAGCAGTTCTTC
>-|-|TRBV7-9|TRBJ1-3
CASSLDRVGNTIYF
TGTGCCAGCAGCTTAGACAGGGTTGGAAACACCATATATTTT
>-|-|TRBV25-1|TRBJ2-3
CASSADRSGTQYF
TGTGCCAGCAGTGCTGACAGGAGTGGTACGCAGTATTTT
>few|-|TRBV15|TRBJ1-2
CATSRVTGYGYTF
TGTGCCACCAGCAGAGTAACCGGCTATGGCTACACCTTC
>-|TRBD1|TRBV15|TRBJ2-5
CATSSTRQGRVGETQYF
TGTGCCACCAGCAGTACGCGACAGGGGAGAGTTGGAGAGACCCAGTACTTC
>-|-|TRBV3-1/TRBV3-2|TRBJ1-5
CASSLTVNQPQHF
TGTGCCAGCAGCCTGACAGTCAATCAGCCCCAGCATTTT
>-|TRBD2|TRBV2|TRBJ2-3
CASSDPGLAGGYTDTQYF
TGTGCCAGCAGTGACCCGGGGCTAGCGGGAGGATACACAGATACGCAGTATTTT
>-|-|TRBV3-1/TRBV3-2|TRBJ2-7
CASSRTDYEQYF
TGTGCCAGCAGCCGGACTGACTACGAGCAGTACTTC
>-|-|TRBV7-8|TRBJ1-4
CATARGRTNEKLFF
TGTGCCACCGCCAGAGGCAGAACTAATGAAAAACTGTTTTTT
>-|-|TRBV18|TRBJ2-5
CASSKSMAGAGETQYF
TGTGCCAGCTCCAAGTCCATGGCGGGGGCCGGTGAGACCCAGTACTTC
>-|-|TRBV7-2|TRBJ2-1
CASSLGTSSYNEQFF
TGTGCCAGCAGCTTAGGGACTTCCTCCTACAATGAGCAGTTCTTC
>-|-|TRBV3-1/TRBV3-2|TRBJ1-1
CASSQAVNTEAFF
TGTGCCAGCAGCCAGGCTGTGAACACTGAAGCTTTCTTT
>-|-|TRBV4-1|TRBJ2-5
CASSQTQAGETQYF
TGCGCCAGCAGCCAAACACAAGCAGGGGAGACCCAGTACTTC
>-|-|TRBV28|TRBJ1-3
CASSWTFSGNTIYF
TGTGCCAGCAGTTGGACATTCTCTGGAAACACCATATATTTT
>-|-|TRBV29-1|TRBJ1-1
CSGGGGPTEAFF
TGCAGCGGTGGGGGGGGCCCCACTGAAGCTTTCTTT
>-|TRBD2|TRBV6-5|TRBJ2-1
CASRPLAESYNEQFF
TGTGCCAGCAGACCTCTAGCGGAGTCCTACAATGAGCAGTTCTTC
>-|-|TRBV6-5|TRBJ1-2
CASKPGHQYGYTF
TGTGCCAGCAAGCCGGGACACCAATATGGCTACACCTTC
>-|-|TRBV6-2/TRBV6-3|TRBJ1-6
CASSYWEGSVNSPLHF
TGTGCCAGCAGTTACTGGGAGGGCTCGGTTAATTCACCCCTCCACTTT
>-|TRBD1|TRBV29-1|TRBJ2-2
CSVEAPPGGRVTGELFF
TGCAGCGTTGAAGCACCCCCAGGGGGCAGGGTCACCGGGGAGCTGTTTTTT
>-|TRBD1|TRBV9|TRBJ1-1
CASSAGQRNTEAFF
TGTGCCAGCAGCGCGGGACAGCGAAACACTGAAGCTTTCTTT
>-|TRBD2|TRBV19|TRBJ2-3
CASRGLAGPLDTQYF
TGTGCCAGTAGGGGACTAGCGGGGCCTCTGGATACGCAGTATTTT
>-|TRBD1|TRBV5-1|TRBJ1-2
CASSPRTGDYGYTF
TGCGCCAGCAGCCCTAGGACAGGGGACTATGGCTACACCTTC
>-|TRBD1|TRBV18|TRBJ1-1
CASSPTGGTEAFF
TGTGCCAGCTCACCAACAGGGGGCACTGAAGCTTTCTTT
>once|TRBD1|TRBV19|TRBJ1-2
CASLGQALYYGYTF
TGTGCCAGCCTGGGACAGGCTTTGTACTATGGCTACACCTTC
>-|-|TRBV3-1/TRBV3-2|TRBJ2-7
CASSQALTYEQYF
TGTGCCAGCAGCCAGGCACTAACCTACGAGCAGTACTTC
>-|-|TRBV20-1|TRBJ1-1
CSARVRLEAFF
TGCAGTGCTAGGGTAAGACTTGAAGCTTTCTTT
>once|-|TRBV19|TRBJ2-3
CASSIGYTDTQYF
TGTGCCAGTAGTATCGGTTACACAGATACGCAGTATTTT
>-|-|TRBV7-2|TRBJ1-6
CASSLAGGNSPLHF
TGTGCCAGCAGCTTAGCAGGGGGTAATTCACCCCTCCACTTT
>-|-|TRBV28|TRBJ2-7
CASRVRAPSYEQYF
TGTGCCAGCAGGGTAAGAGCCCCTAGCTACGAGCAGTACTTC
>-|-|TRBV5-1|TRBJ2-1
CASSLGQGRYNEQFF
TGCGCCAGCAGCTTGGGTCAGGGAAGGTACAATGAGCAGTTCTTC
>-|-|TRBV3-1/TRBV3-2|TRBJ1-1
CASSVAVPVHTEAFF
TGTGCCAGCAGCGTAGCGGTTCCGGTTCACACTGAAGCTTTCTTT
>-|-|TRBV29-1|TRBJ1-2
CSVADRGTNYGYTF
TGCAGCGTTGCGGACAGAGGGACTAACTATGGCTACACCTTC
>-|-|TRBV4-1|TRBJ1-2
CASSQDTTRNYGYTF
TGCGCCAGCAGCCAAGACACCACACGAAACTATGGCTACACCTTC